This note documents a single T cell receptor (beta chain) sequence. No antigen is known for it. These data come from a study of OX40 agonist ivuxolimab in advanced cancers. Overall study context: At doses from 0.01 to 10 mg/kg, patients were given intravenous ivuxolimab every 2 weeks. Of mixed ages from about 20 to 80 and averaging approximately 60 years, the group was about 80% male.

Profiling relied on immunoSEQ multiplex PCR, and the TCRdb table lists in-frame clones only, not all of them. The sample carries about 62,000 clones, 81% recorded once. General study findings and limits: Researchers did not establish what antigens the expanded peripheral T cells target.

Individuals having autoimmune disease history or systemic immunosuppression were not enrolled. Germline-derived CDR1 and CDR2 are MGHRA and YSYEKL. The CDR3 extends over 16 amino acids. Trimming pared 1 base from V and 4 bases from J, leaving 14 bases between. The chain combines TRBV4-1 with TRBJ1-3; D gene uncertain. This specimen was CD4+ or CD8+ T cells sorted from blood, taken in a trial of the OX40 agonist ivuxolimab. The sequence was obtained from an adult with an advanced solid tumor such as melanoma, head and neck, liver or kidney cancer. CDR3 amino acids: CASSQGVGAGGNTIYF. In nucleotides, the CDR3 is TGCGCCAGCAGCCAAGGGGTGGGAGCGGGAGGAAACACCATATATTTT.